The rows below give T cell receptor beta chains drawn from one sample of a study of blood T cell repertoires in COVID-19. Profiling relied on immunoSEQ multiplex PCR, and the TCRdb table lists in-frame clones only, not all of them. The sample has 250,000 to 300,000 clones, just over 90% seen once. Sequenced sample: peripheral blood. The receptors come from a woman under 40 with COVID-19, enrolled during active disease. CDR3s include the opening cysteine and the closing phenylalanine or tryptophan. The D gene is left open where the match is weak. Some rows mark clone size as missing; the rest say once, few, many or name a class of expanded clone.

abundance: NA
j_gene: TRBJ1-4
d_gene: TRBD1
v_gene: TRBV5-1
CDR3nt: TGCGCCAGCAGCTTGGGGGACAGGGGTGAAAAACTGTTTTTT
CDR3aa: CASSLGDRGEKLFF

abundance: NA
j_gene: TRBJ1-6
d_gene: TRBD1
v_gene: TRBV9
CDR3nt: TGTGCCAGCAGTGGCACAGGGGATTCACCCCTCCACTTT
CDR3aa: CASSGTGDSPLHF

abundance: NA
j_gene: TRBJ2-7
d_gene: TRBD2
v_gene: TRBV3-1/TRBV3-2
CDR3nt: TGTGCCAGCAGGCAGGCTAGCGGGAGTGCCGAGCAGTACTTC
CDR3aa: CASRQASGSAEQYF

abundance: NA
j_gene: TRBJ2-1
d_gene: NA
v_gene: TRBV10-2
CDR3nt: TGCGCCAGCAAGAGGTCTCTAGCGAACGGCAATGAGCAGTTCTTC
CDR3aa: CASKRSLANGNEQFF

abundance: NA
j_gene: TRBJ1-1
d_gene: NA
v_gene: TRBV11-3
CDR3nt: TGTGCCAGCAGTGTAGACAGGAACACTGAAGCTTTCTTT
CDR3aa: CASSVDRNTEAFF

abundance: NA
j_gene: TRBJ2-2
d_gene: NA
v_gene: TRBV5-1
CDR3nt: TGCGCCAGCAGCTTGGGGGCGCCGACCGGGGAGCTGTTTTTT
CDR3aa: CASSLGAPTGELFF

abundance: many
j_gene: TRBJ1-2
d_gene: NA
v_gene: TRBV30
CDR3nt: TGTGCCTGGAGTGTAAGCCAGGTGCAGTTTATCTATGGCTACACCTTC
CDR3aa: CAWSVSQVQFIYGYTF

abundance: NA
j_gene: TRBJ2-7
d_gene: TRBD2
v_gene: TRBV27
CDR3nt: TGTGCCAGCAGTTTGAGCGGGAGGGCCCACGAGCAGTACTTC
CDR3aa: CASSLSGRAHEQYF

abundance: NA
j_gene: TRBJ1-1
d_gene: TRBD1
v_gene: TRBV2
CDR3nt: TGTGCCAGCAGTCCTCAGACAGGGGTTGTTACTGAAGCTTTCTTT
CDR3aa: CASSPQTGVVTEAFF

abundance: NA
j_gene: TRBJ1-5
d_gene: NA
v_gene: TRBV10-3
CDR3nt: TGTGCCATCAGCGCCGACGGGAGCGAGGGACCCCAGCATTTT
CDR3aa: CAISADGSEGPQHF

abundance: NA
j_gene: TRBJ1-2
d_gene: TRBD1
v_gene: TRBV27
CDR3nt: TGTGCCAGCAGTCTAGAATCAACAGGGGGCAGAGGCTACACCTTC
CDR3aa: CASSLESTGGRGYTF

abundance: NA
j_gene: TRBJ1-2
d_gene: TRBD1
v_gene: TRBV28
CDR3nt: TGTGCCAGCAAGGTTTCTGGACAGGGAGACCGTAATGGCTACACCTTC
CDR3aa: CASKVSGQGDRNGYTF

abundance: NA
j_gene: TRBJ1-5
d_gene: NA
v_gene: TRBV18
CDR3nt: TGTGCCAGCTCACCACGGGAGCCGATGGCAGGGGGCAATCAGCCCCAGCATTTT
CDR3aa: CASSPREPMAGGNQPQHF

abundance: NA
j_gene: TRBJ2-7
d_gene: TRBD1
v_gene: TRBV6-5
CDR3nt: TGTGCCAGCAGTACCGACAGGGGTAGCTACGAGCAGTACTTC
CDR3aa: CASSTDRGSYEQYF

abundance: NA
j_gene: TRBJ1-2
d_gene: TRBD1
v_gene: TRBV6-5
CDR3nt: TGTGCCAGCAGGCTAGGGGGCTCGATTAACTATGGCTACACCTTC
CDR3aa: CASRLGGSINYGYTF

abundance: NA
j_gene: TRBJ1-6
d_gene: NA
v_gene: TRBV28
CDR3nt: TGTGCCACTACCGTTCCCTATAATTCACCCCTCCACTTT
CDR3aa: CATTVPYNSPLHF

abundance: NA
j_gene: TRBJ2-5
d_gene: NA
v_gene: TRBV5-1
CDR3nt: TGCGCCAGCAGCTGGCAGACAGCTAACCAAGAGACCCAGTACTTC
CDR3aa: CASSWQTANQETQYF

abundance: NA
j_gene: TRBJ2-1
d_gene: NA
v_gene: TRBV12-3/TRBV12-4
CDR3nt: TGTGCCAGCAGTTTATCAGTCAATGAGCAGTTCTTC
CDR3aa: CASSLSVNEQFF

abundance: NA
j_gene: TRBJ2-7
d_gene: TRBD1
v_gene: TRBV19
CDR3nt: TGTGCCAGTAGTATAGAACTCCGGGACAGGGGGTACGAGCAGTACTTC
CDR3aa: CASSIELRDRGYEQYF

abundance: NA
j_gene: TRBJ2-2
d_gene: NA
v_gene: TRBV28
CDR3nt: TGTGCCAGCAGTCCTCAGGGGTCAACCGGGGAGCTGTTTTTT
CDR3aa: CASSPQGSTGELFF

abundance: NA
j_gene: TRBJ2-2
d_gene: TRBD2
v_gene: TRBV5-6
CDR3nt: TGTGCCAGCAGCTCCCTGAGCGGGAGAGACACCGGGGAGCTGTTTTTT
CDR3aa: CASSSLSGRDTGELFF

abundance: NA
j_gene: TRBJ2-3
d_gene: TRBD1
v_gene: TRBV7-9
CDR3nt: TGTGCCAGCAGCCCGAACAGGGGGCGAGCAGATACGCAGTATTTT
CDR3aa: CASSPNRGRADTQYF

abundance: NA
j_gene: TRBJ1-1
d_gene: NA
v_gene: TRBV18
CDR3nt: TGTGCCAGCTCACCACGGGACTACACTGAAGCTTTCTTT
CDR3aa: CASSPRDYTEAFF

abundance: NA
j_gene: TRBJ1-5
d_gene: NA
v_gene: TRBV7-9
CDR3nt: TGTGCCAGCCGGGGGAATAGCAATCAGCCCCAGCATTTT
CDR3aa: CASRGNSNQPQHF

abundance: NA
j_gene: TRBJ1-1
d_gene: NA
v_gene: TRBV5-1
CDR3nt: TGCGCCAGCAGCTTGGAAGAGGTCAGGGCAAGTACTGAAGCTTTCTTT
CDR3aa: CASSLEEVRASTEAFF

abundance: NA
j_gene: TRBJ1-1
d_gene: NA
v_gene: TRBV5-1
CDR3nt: TGCGCCAGCAGCTTAACGACAGATATGAACACTGAAGCTTTCTTT
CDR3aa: CASSLTTDMNTEAFF

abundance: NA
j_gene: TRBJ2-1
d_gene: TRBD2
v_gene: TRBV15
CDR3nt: TGTGCCACCAGCAGAGAGGGGGGGACCCCCCAGGCGAATGAGCAGTTCTTC
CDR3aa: CATSREGGTPQANEQFF

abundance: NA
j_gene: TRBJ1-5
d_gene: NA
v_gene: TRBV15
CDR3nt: TGTGCCACCAGCAGAGATATCGGGATGGCTCAGCCCCAGCATTTT
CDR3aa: CATSRDIGMAQPQHF

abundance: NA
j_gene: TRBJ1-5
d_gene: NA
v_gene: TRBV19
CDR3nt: TGTGCCAGTAGTATTTGGGAGGGCCCCAATCAGCCCCAGCATTTT
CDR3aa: CASSIWEGPNQPQHF

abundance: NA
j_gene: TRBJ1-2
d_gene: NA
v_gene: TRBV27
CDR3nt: TGTGCCAGCAGTTTAGTGAGGGGAGGTGGCTACACCTTC
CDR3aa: CASSLVRGGGYTF

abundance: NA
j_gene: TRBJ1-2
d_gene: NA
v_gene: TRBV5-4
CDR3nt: TGTGCCAGCAGCTTCGCGTTGGGGGCGTCAGACGATAACTATGGCTACACCTTC
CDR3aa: CASSFALGASDDNYGYTF

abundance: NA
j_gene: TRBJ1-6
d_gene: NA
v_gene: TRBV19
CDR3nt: TGTGCCAGTAGTATAGTCAGCGGGATTGATTCACCCCTCCACTTT
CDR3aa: CASSIVSGIDSPLHF

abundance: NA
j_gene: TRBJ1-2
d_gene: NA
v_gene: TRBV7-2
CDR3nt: TGTGCCAGCAGCGTGGACAGTTTCTATGGCTACACCTTC
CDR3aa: CASSVDSFYGYTF

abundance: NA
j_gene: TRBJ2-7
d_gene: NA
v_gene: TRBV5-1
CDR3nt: TGCGCCAGCAGCATAGACAGGAGCTCCTACGAGCAGTACTTC
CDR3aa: CASSIDRSSYEQYF

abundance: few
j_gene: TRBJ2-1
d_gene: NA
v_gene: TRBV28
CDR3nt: TGTGCCAGCAGTTTACTCACCGGGGGCAATGAGCAGTTCTTC
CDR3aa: CASSLLTGGNEQFF

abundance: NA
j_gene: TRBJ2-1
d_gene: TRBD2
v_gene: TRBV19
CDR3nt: TGTGCCAGTAGTCCCCAGACTAGCGGGAGGGCCAATGAGCAGTTCTTC
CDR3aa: CASSPQTSGRANEQFF

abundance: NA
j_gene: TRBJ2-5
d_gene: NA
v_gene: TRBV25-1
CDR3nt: TGTGCCAGCAGTTTAATTGGCGGGACCTTGGGGGAGACCCAGTACTTC
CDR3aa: CASSLIGGTLGETQYF

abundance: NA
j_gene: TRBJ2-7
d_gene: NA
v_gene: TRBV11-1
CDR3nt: TGTGCCAGCAGCTTACCCACTACCTCACCGGAGCAGTACTTC
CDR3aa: CASSLPTTSPEQYF

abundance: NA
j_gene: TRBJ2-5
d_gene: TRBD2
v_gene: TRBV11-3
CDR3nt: TGTGCCAGCAGCTTAGGACTAGCGGGAGAGGGAGAGACCCAGTACTTC
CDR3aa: CASSLGLAGEGETQYF

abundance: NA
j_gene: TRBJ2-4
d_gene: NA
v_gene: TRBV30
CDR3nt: TGTGCCTGGAGTGTAGGAGCCAACGTCGGCAAAAACATTCAGTACTTC
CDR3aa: CAWSVGANVGKNIQYF

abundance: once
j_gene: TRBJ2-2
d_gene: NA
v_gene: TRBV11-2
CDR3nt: TGTGCCAGCAGCCCTAGGGGAGGCAGGACCGGGGAGCTGTTTTTT
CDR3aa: CASSPRGGRTGELFF